This entry lists 12 T cell receptor beta chains sequenced from one sample in a study of CD4 T cells in relation to SARS-CoV-2 and coronaviruses. TCRdb keeps only in-frame clones here, not all; method: immunoSEQ multiplex PCR. In the table there are approximately 20,000 clones, 60% to 80% of which are singletons. No antigen is known for these receptors. CD4+ T cells from unexposed donors were obtained before the COVID-19 pandemic (2011-2018). CD4+ T cells were isolated from the cells after around 9 days of culture. The sequencing input was CD4+ T cells from PBMCs, cultured in vitro. All receptors derive from a human donor in good health.

The chain recombines TRBV12-3 or TRBV12-4 with TRBJ2-4; D gene ambiguous. Trimming stripped 1 base from V and 2 bases from J, with 3 bases between. This CDR3 is 13 amino acids long. The CDR3 DNA sequence: TGTGCCAGCAGTTTAGGGCCCAAAAACATTCAGTACTTC. It is translated as CASSLGPKNIQYF.

The chain employs TRBV9 and TRBJ2-3; 10 nucleotides align to TRBD2. The V and J ends lost 0 bases and 0 bases, in that order; junction bases with no gene match: 4. Germline V lookup: CDR1 SGDLS, CDR2 YYNGEE. CDR3 size: 17 residues. CDR3 protein: CASSVGAGGLSTDTQYF. The CDR3 DNA reads TGTGCCAGCAGCGTAGGAGCGGGAGGGCTAAGCACAGATACGCAGTATTTT.

This clone was observed once. The chain couples TRBV6-5 to TRBJ1-2; D gene unclear. Trimming cost V 6 bases and J 2 bases, with 10 bases left between them. CDR1 is MNHEY and CDR2 is SVGAGI in the germline V gene. The CDR3 runs to 13 residues. The CDR3 DNA reads TGTGCCAGCAGACCCCGGGTCAACTATGGCTACACCTTC. This gives the protein CASRPRVNYGYTF.

The chain combines TRBV9 with TRBJ2-7, with TRBD1 matching 9 bases. Germline CDR1 is SGDLS and CDR2 is YYNGEE. The CDR3 is made up of 15 amino acids. V trimming: 3 bases; J trimming: 7 bases; junction bases outside the gene matches: 11. The CDR3 protein is CASSGQGVKGGEQYF. The CDR3 DNA sequence: TGTGCCAGCAGCGGACAGGGGGTTAAGGGCGGTGAGCAGTACTTC.

This clone occurred a few times. The gene calls are TRBV11-2 and TRBJ1-1, with D unresolved. V was shortened by 7 bases and J by 5 bases, with 11 bases between the two germline ends. Per the germline V gene, CDR1 is SGHAT and CDR2 is FQNNGV. This CDR3 comprises 12 residues. CDR3 sequence (DNA): TGTGCCAGCACGATTATGAGGACTGAAGCTTTCTTT. Its translation: CASTIMRTEAFF.

J is TRBJ2-3 and V is TRBV19; 12 bases are shared with TRBD2. Germline lookup yields CDR1 LNHDA and CDR2 SQIVND (reference sequence). This CDR3 contains 17 residues. V gave up 8 bases and J gave up 9 bases; unmatched junction bases: 18. The CDR3 reads CASSGGLAGRGSGTQYF. The CDR3, as DNA: TGTGCCAGTTCGGGGGGACTAGCGGGTCGAGGATCGGGGACGCAGTATTTT.

The chain joins TRBV29-1 to TRBJ2-7; D is tentatively TRBD1 or TRBD2 (6 bases each). Trimming removed 4 bases from V and 3 bases from J, with 13 bases in between. The CDR3 is 13 residues long. From germline, CDR1 is SQVTM and CDR2 ANQGSEA. The CDR3 loop is CSVARGLSYEQYF. In DNA, the CDR3 is TGCAGCGTTGCCAGGGGACTCAGCTACGAGCAGTACTTC.

The J gene is TRBJ2-3, the V gene TRBV27, with 9 bases fitting TRBD2. The CDR3 contains 19 residues. From germline, CDR1 is MNHEY and CDR2 SMNVEV (reference sequence). Trimming cost V 6 bases and J 0 bases; bases outside gene matches: 16. DNA for the CDR3: TGTGCCAGCAGCCCGTTTAGGTCCGGGCGGGGGGGGAGCACAGATACGCAGTATTTT. It encodes CASSPFRSGRGGSTDTQYF.

There are a few counts of this clone. The chain combines TRBV18 with TRBJ1-2; D unresolved. The V gene lost 0 bases and the J gene lost 7 bases, with 15 bases spanning the gap. The germline gives CDR1 KGHSH, CDR2 LQKENI. The CDR3 totals 15 residues. The CDR3 loop reads CASSPPVAGGFGYTF. The CDR3 DNA sequence: TGTGCCAGCTCACCACCCGTGGCAGGCGGGTTTGGCTACACCTTC. Looking up the rest from reference TRBV18 and TRBJ1-2 gives the full variable domain: NAGVMQNPRHLVRRRGQEARLRCSPMKGHSHVYWYRQLPEEGLKFMVYLQKENIIDESGMPKERFSAEFPKEGPSILRIQQVVRGDSAAYFCASSPPVAGGFGYTFGSGTRLTVV.

This sequence joins TRBV4-2 and TRBJ1-3; D is unclear. The length of the CDR3 is 16 residues. Germline CDR1 reads LGHNA; CDR2 reads YNFKEQ. The V and J ends lost 3 bases and 0 bases respectively, with 12 bases between them. Written as DNA, the CDR3 is TGTGCCAGCAGCCAGGAATGGTCCACCTCTGGAAACACCATATATTTT. Residues: CASSQEWSTSGNTIYF.

By proportion, this clone is large. The V and J genes are TRBV7-9 and TRBJ1-4; a weak D match, TRBD1 (6 bases). Germline V gene lookup returns CDR1 SEHNR and CDR2 FQNEAQ (reference sequence). The CDR3 sequence is 17 residues long. The V gene lost 2 bases and the J gene lost 0 bases, with 13 bases spanning the gap. The CDR3: CASSLRGGPPTNEKLFF. The CDR3 DNA reads as TGTGCCAGCAGCTTACGAGGGGGACCCCCAACTAATGAAAAACTGTTTTTT.

Written as DNA, the CDR3 is TGTGCCAGCAGAAGGGTAACCGGGGAGCTGTTTTTT. Protein sequence: CASRRVTGELFF. The chain employs TRBV6-6 and TRBJ2-2; D is unresolved. Germline V gene data show CDR1 as MNHNY and CDR2 as SVGAGI (reference sequence). CDR3 length: 12 residues. Trimming pared 6 bases from V and 5 bases from J, leaving 7 bases between.